This TCR beta chain comes out of a study of shared T cell receptors in the human thymus. Data came from immunoSEQ multiplex PCR; TCRdb stores just in-frame clones and leaves some out. This sample has hundreds of thousands of clones, with roughly 90% found just once. Looked up from germline, CDR1 is MNHEY and CDR2 is SMNVEV (reference sequence). Trimming took 1 base from V and 7 from J, leaving 8 bases between them. The CDR3 loop spans 13 amino acids. The same sample was also used in a study of human thymus T cells. That source notes: Among the donors, all were healthy Finnish infants having corrective surgery for congenital heart defects. Thymus tissue for the work was resected from patients undergoing corrective heart surgery. Thymic and blood repertoires appeared to carry a bias in their V and J gene usage. Unrelated individuals had highly overlapping thymic repertoires, as reported in related research.

The TCR was taken from a boy in the first two years of life with a congenital heart defect. Sequencing used thymocytes. The chain has TRBV27 and TRBJ2-1; D is unclear. The CDR3 is CASSLYRSNEQFF. The CDR3, as DNA: TGTGCCAGCAGTTTATATCGGAGTAATGAGCAGTTCTTC.